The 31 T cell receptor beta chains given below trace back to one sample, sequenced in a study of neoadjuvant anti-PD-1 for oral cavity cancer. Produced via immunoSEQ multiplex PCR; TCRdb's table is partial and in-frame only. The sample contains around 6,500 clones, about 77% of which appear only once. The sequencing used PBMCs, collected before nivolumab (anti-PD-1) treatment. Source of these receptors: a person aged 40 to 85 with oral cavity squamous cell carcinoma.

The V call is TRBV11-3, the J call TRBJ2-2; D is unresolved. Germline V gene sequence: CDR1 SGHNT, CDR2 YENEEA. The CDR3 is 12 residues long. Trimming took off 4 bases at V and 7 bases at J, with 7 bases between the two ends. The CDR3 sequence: CASSSHVGELFF. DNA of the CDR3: TGTGCCAGCAGCTCACATGTCGGGGAGCTGTTTTTT.

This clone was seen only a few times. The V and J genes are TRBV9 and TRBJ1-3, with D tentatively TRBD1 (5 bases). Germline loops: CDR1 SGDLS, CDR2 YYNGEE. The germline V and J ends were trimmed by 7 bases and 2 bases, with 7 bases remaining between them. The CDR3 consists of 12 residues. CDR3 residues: CASGAAGNTIYF. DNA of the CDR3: TGTGCCAGCGGGGCGGCTGGAAACACCATATATTTT.

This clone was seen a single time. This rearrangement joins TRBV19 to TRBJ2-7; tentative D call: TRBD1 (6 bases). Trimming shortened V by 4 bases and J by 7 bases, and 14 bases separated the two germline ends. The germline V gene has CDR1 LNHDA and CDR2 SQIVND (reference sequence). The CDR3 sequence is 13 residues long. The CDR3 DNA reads TGTGCCAGTAGTAACCAACAGGGTGGAGAGCAGTACTTC. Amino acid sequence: CASSNQQGGEQYF.

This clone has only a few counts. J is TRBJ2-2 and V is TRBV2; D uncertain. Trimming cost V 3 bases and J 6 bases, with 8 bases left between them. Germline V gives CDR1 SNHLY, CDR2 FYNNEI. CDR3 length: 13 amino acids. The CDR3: CASSEEVAGELFF. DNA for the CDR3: TGTGCCAGCAGTGAGGAAGTGGCCGGGGAGCTGTTTTTT.

The CDR3 DNA is TGCGCCAGCAGCCAAGGGGGCCAGGCCACTGAAGCTTTCTTT. This sequence encodes CASSQGGQATEAFF. This chain links TRBV4-3 with TRBJ1-1, with a tentative D call TRBD1 (5 bases). The CDR3 extends over 14 amino acids. Germline CDR1 is LGHNA and CDR2 is YSLEER. V gave up 1 base and J gave up 4 bases, with 10 bases separating them.

The CDR3 is CASSQEFSHNEQFF. DNA of the CDR3: TGCGCCAGCAGCCAAGAATTCAGCCACAATGAGCAGTTCTTC. The chain has TRBV4-3 and TRBJ2-1; no clear D. Trimming took 0 bases from V and 5 from J, leaving 8 bases between them. The germline CDR1 and CDR2 sequences are LGHNA and YSLEER. The CDR3 loop spans 14 amino acids.

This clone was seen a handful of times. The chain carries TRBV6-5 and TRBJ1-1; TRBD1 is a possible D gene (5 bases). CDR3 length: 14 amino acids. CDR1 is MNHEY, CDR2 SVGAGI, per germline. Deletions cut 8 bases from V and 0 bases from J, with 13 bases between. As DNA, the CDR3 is TGTGCCAGCGGGACTGGGGGATTGAACACTGAAGCTTTCTTT. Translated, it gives CASGTGGLNTEAFF.

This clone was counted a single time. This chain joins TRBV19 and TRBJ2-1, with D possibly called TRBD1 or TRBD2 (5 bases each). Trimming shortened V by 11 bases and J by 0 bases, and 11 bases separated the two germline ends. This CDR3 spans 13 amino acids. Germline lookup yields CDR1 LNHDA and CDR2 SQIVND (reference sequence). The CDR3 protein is CAAAGSSYNEQFF. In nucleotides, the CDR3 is TGTGCCGCCGCAGGGAGCTCCTACAATGAGCAGTTCTTC.

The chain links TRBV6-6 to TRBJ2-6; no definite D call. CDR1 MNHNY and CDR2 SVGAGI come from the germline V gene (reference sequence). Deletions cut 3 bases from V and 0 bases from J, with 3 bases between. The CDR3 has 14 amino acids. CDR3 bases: TGTGCCAGCAGTTATCCCTCTGGGGCCAACGTCCTGACTTTC. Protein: CASSYPSGANVLTF.

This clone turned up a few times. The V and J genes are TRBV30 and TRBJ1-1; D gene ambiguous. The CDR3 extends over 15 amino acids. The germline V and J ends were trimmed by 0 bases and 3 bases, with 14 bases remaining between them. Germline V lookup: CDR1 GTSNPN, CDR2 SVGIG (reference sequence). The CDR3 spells CAWSVPDAFDTEAFF. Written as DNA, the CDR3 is TGTGCCTGGAGTGTCCCGGACGCATTCGACACTGAAGCTTTCTTT.

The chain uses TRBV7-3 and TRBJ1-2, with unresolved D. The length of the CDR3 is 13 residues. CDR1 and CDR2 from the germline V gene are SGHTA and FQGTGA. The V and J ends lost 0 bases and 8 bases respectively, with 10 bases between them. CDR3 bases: TGTGCCAGCAGCTTAACAGCGGGGTCCGGCTACACCTTC. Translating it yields CASSLTAGSGYTF.

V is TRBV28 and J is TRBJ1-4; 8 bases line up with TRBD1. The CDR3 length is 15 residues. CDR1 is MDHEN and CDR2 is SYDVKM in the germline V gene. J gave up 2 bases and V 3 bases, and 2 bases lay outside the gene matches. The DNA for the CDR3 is TGTGCCAGCAGTTTCGACAGGGGTACTAATGAAAAACTGTTTTTT. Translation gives CASSFDRGTNEKLFF.

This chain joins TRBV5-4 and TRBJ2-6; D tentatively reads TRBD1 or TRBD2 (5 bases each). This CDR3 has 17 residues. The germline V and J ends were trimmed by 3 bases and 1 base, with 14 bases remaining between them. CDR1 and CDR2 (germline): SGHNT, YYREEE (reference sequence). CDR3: CASSSPGTLSGANVLTF. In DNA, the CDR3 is TGTGCCAGCAGCTCTCCCGGGACCTTGTCTGGGGCCAACGTCCTGACTTTC.

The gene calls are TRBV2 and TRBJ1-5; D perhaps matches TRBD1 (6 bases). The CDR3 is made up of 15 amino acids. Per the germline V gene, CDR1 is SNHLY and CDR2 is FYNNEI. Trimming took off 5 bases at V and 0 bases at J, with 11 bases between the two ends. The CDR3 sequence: CASSYRELSNQPQHF. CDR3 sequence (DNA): TGTGCCAGCAGTTACAGGGAACTTAGCAATCAGCCCCAGCATTTT. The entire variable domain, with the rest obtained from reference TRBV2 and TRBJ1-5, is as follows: EPEVTQTPSHQVTQMGQEVILRCVPISNHLYFYWYRQILGQKVEFLVSFYNNEISEKSEIFDDQFSVERPDGSNFTLKIRSTKLEDSAMYFCASSYRELSNQPQHFGDGTRLSIL.

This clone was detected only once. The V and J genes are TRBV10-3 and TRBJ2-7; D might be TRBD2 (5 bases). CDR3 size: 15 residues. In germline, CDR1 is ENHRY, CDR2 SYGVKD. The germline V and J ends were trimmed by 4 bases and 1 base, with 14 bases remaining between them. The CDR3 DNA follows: TGTGCCATCAGTGGGGGTCTAACGGGGTCCTACGAGCAGTACTTC. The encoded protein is CAISGGLTGSYEQYF.

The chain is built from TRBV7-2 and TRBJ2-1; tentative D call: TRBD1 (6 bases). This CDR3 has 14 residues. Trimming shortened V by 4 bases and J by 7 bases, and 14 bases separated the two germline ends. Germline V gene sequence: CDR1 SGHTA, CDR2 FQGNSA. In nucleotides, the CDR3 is TGTGCCAGCAGCTCCCTCCAGGGGAAGAATGAGCAGTTCTTC. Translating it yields CASSSLQGKNEQFF. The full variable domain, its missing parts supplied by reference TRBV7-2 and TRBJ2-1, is GAGVSQSPSNKVTEKGKDVELRCDPISGHTALYWYRQSLGQGLEFLIYFQGNSAPDKSGLPSDRFSAERTGGSVSTLTIQRTQQEDSAVYLCASSSLQGKNEQFFGPGTRLTVL.

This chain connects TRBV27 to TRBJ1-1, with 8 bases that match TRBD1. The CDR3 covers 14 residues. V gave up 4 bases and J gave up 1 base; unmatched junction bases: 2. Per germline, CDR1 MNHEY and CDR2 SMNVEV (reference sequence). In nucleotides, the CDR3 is TGTGCCAGCAGTTCAGGACAGGGGAACACTGAAGCTTTCTTT. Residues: CASSSGQGNTEAFF.

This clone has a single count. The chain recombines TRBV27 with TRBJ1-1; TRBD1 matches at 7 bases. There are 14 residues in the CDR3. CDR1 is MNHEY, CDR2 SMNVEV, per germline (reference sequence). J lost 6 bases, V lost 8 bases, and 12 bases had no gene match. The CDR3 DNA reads TGTGCCAGCCGAATTGCCGAGGGGGCGGCTGAAGCTTTCTTT. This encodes CASRIAEGAAEAFF.

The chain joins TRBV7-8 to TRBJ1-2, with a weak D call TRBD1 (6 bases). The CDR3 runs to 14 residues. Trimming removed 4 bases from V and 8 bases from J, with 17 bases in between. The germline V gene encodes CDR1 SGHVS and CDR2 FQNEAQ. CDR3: CASSSDRSGSGYTF. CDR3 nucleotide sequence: TGTGCCAGCAGCTCTGACAGGTCAGGGTCCGGCTACACCTTC. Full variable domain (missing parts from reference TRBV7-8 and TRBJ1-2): GAGVSQSPRYKVAKRGQDVALRCDPISGHVSLFWYQQALGQGPEFLTYFQNEAQLDKSGLPSDRFFAERPEGSVSTLKIQRTQQEDSAVYLCASSSDRSGSGYTFGSGTRLTVV.

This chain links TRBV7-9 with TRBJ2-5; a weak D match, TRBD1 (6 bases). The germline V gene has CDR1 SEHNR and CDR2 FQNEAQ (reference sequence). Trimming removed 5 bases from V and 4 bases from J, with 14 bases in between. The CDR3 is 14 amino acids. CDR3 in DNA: TGTGCCAGCAGCCACCAGGGGTGGGTAGAGACCCAGTACTTC. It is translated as CASSHQGWVETQYF.

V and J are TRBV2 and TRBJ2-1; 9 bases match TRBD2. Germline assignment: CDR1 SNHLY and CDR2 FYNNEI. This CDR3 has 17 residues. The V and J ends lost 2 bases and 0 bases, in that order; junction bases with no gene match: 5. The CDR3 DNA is TGTGCCAGCAGTGAACTCCTTAGCGGGGGCTCCTACAATGAGCAGTTCTTC. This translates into CASSELLSGGSYNEQFF.

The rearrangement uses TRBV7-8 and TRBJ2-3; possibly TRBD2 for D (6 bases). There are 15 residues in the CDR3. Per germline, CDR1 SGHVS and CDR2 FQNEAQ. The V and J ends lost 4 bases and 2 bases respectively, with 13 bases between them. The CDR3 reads CASSSWRGSTDTQYF. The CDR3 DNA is TGTGCCAGCAGCTCTTGGCGGGGCTCCACAGATACGCAGTATTTT.

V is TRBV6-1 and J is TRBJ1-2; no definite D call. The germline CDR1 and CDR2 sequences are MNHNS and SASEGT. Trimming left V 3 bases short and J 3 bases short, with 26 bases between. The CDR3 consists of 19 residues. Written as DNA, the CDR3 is TGTGCCAGCAGTGAGGGCGCGGGGTTACCTACTAATTTGCACTATGGCTACACCTTC. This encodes CASSEGAGLPTNLHYGYTF.

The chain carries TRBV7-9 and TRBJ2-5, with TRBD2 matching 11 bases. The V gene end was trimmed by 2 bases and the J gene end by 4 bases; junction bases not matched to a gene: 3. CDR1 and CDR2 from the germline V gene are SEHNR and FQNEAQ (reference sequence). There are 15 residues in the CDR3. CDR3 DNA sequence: TGTGCCAGCAGCTTACGACTAGCGGGGTCAGAGACCCAGTACTTC. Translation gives CASSLRLAGSETQYF.

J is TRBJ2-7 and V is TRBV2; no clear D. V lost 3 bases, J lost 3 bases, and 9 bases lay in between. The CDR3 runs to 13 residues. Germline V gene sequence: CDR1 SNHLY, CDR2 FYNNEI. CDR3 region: CASSEKSVYEQYF. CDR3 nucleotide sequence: TGTGCCAGCAGTGAGAAGTCAGTCTACGAGCAGTACTTC.

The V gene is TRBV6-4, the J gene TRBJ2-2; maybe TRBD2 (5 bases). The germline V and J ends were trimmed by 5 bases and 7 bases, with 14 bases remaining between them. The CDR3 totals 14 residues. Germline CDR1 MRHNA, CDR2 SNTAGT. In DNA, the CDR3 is TGTGCCAGCAGTACCGGCGGACTCTTCGGGGAGCTGTTTTTT. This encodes CASSTGGLFGELFF.

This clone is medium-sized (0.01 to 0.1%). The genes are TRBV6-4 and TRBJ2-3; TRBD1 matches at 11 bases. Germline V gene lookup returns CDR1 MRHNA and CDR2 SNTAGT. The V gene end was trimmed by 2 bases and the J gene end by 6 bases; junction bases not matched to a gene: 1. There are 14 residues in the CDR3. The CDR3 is CASSDGQGADTQYF. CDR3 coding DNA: TGTGCCAGCAGTGACGGACAGGGGGCGGATACGCAGTATTTT.

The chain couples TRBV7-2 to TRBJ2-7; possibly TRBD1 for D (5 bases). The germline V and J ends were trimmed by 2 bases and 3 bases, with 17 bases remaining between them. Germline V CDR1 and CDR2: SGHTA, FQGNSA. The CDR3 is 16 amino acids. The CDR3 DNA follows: TGTGCCAGCAGCTTATATTTTTCGGGCAGGGACTACGAGCAGTACTTC. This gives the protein CASSLYFSGRDYEQYF.

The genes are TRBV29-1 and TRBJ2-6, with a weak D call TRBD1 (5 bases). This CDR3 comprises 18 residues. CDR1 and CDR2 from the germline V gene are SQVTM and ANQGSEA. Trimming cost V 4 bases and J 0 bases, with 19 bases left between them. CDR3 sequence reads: CSVGLSWGSNSGANVLTF. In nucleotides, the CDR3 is TGCAGCGTTGGGTTGTCATGGGGCTCCAACTCTGGGGCCAACGTCCTGACTTTC.

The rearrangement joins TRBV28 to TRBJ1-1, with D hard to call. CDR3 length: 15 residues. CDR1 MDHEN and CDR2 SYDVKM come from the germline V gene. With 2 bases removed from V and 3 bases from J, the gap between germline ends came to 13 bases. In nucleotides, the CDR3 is TGTGCCAGCAGTTTAGAGGGTTGGGTGGACACTGAAGCTTTCTTT. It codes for CASSLEGWVDTEAFF.

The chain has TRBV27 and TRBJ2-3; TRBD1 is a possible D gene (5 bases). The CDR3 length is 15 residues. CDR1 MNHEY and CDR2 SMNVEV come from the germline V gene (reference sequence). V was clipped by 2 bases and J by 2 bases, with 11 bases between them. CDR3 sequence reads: CASSLRQFATDTQYF. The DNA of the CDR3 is TGTGCCAGCAGTTTACGACAGTTTGCCACAGATACGCAGTATTTT.